The next 32 T cell receptor beta chains were all read from a single sample in a study of cytomegalovirus exposure and HLA in healthy donors (dated by TCRdb to between 2016 and 2019). Libraries were prepared through the immunoSEQ multiplex PCR assay. For the multiplex PCR, a mixture combining 60 forward primers for TCR Vbeta segments and 13 reverse primers for TCR Jbeta segments was used. The source is immuneACCESS, and TCRdb retained only in-frame sequences with V and J called. Part of the clones is not carried over; for the studies checked, unresolved V genes explain less than half of this, and the remainder is unexplained. The table held for this sample gives about 75,000 clones. The top ten clones comprise 3% to 4% of the sample. The material sequenced was PBMCs. The receptors were sampled from a man between 18 and 29 years old in good health and CMV-seropositive.

This sequence joins TRBV19 and TRBJ2-5; 10 bases map to TRBD1. The V gene end was trimmed by 4 bases and the J gene end by 5 bases; junction bases not matched to a gene: 10. The CDR3 spans 16 residues. Germline lookup yields CDR1 LNHDA and CDR2 SQIVND (reference sequence). The CDR3 DNA sequence: TGTGCCAGTAGTAGATGGACAGGGGGTACGGTGGAGACCCAGTACTTC. Its translation: CASSRWTGGTVETQYF.

The chain links TRBV28 to TRBJ2-7; the match to TRBD2 covers 10 bases. The CDR3 spans 18 residues. The germline V gene has CDR1 MDHEN and CDR2 SYDVKM. V gave up 4 bases and J gave up 3 bases; unmatched junction bases: 15. DNA for the CDR3: TGTGCCAGCAGTTCTCCTGGAATCGGACTAGCGGTTCTCTACGAGCAGTACTTC. The encoded protein is CASSSPGIGLAVLYEQYF.

This chain uses TRBV6-5 with TRBJ1-2; unclear D gene. V was cut by 2 bases and J by 0 bases, with 13 bases left in between. The CDR3 is 16 residues long. Germline CDR1 reads MNHEY; CDR2 reads SVGAGI. The CDR3 bases are TGTGCCAGCAGTTACGATCTCCGCAGTTCTAACTATGGCTACACCTTC. It translates to CASSYDLRSSNYGYTF.

The genes are TRBV30 and TRBJ1-1, with a possible D match to TRBD1 (6 bases). The V end lost 6 bases, the J end lost 1 base, and 15 bases lay between the germline ends. The CDR3 consists of 14 residues. Germline V CDR1 and CDR2: GTSNPN, SVGIG (reference sequence). For the CDR3, the DNA is TGTGCCTGCTCTCCGGGGGGCTGGAACACTGAAGCTTTCTTT. Translation gives CACSPGGWNTEAFF.

This rearrangement joins TRBV6-5 to TRBJ2-7, with TRBD2 matching over 7 bases. After removal of 2 bases from V and 6 bases from J, the junction contained 1 base not matched to a gene. The CDR3 is 12 amino acids. Germline V gives CDR1 MNHEY, CDR2 SVGAGI. CDR3 DNA sequence: TGTGCCAGCAGTTACGGGGGGGGCGAGCAGTACTTC. Translating it yields CASSYGGGEQYF.

This chain links TRBV4-2 with TRBJ1-3; 7 nucleotides match TRBD1. The germline V gene encodes CDR1 LGHNA and CDR2 YNFKEQ. This CDR3 contains 15 residues. The ends lost 3 bases at V and 0 bases at J; junction bases unmatched: 2. The CDR3 coding sequence is TGTGCCAGCAGCCACGGACAGGCCTCTGGAAACACCATATATTTT. Its translation is CASSHGQASGNTIYF.

The V gene is TRBV19, the J gene TRBJ2-2, with D perhaps matching TRBD1 (6 bases). Germline values: CDR1 LNHDA, CDR2 SQIVND (reference sequence). The ends were cut back, 8 bases at V and 6 bases at J, with 25 bases in the middle. This CDR3 is 17 amino acids long. CDR3 protein: CASCGLTGTKGAGELFF. The CDR3 coding sequence is TGTGCCAGTTGCGGACTTACCGGGACCAAGGGGGCCGGGGAGCTGTTTTTT.

A remark on this clone: Its ends do not fully match the called genes, so a read error is possible. V gene TRBV2 combines with J gene TRBJ1-2; 9 positions match TRBD1. From germline, CDR1 is SNHLY and CDR2 FYNNEI. The CDR3 is 13 residues long. The CDR3 sequence is CTSNGDRAYGYTF. The DNA for the CDR3 is TGTACCAGCAATGGGGACAGGGCCTATGGCTACACCTTC. The whole variable domain, remainder taken from reference TRBV2 and TRBJ1-2, is EPEVTQTPSHQVTQMGQEVILRCVPISNHLYFYWYRQILGQKVEFLVSFYNNEISEKSEIFDDQFSVERPDGSNFTLKIRSTKLEDSAMYFCTSNGDRAYGYTFGSGTRLTVV.

The chain carries TRBV29-1 and TRBJ1-2, with 8 bases that match TRBD1. The ends lost 7 bases at V and 3 bases at J; junction bases unmatched: 4. This CDR3 spans 12 amino acids. CDR1 is SQVTM and CDR2 is ANQGSEA in the germline V gene. In nucleotides, the CDR3 is TGCAGCGGTCAGGGGGCGGACTATGGCTACACCTTC. Translating gives CSGQGADYGYTF.

CDR3: CASSSTGRRNEQYF. The CDR3 DNA follows: TGCGCCAGCAGCTCGACAGGGAGAAGAAACGAGCAGTACTTC. The chain uses TRBV5-1 and TRBJ2-7, with TRBD1 matching 7 bases. CDR3 length equals 14 residues. The V segment lost 3 bases and the J segment 5 bases; nucleotides outside the gene matches: 8. Germline loops: CDR1 SGHRS, CDR2 YFSETQ.

V and J are TRBV6-5 and TRBJ2-7; 7 nucleotides line up with TRBD1. This CDR3 is 16 amino acids long. Germline trimming cut 0 bases from V and 2 bases from J; bases unmatched to any gene: 7. Germline V CDR1 and CDR2: MNHEY, SVGAGI. CDR3 loop: CASSYSIGTATYEQYF. As DNA, the CDR3 is TGTGCCAGCAGTTACTCGATTGGGACAGCCACCTACGAGCAGTACTTC.

The gene calls are TRBV7-9 and TRBJ1-1, with 8 bases matching TRBD1. The junction had 6 bases not matched to a gene; V was cut back by 5 bases and J by 4 bases. The V gene's germline CDR1 is SEHNR and CDR2 FQNEAQ (reference sequence). The CDR3 is made up of 14 amino acids. The chain's CDR3 is CASSPQGASTEAFF. CDR3 nucleotides: TGTGCCAGCAGCCCGCAGGGGGCGAGCACTGAAGCTTTCTTT.

The genes are TRBV4-1 and TRBJ2-5, with 7 bases fitting TRBD2. CDR1 and CDR2 from the germline V gene are MGHRA and YSYEKL. V trimming: 0 bases; J trimming: 5 bases; junction bases outside the gene matches: 12. This CDR3 is built from 17 residues. The CDR3 reads CASSQDLRQRGRETQYF. CDR3 coding DNA: TGCGCCAGCAGCCAAGATTTGCGCCAGCGGGGTCGTGAGACCCAGTACTTC.

CDR3 DNA sequence: TGTGCCAGCAGTTTCTCCCTCGGGGAGCTGTTTTTT. The encoded protein is CASSFSLGELFF. The chain uses TRBV28 and TRBJ2-2, with D uncertain. V was cut by 3 bases and J by 7 bases, with 6 bases left in between. CDR3 length: 12 residues. The germline gives CDR1 MDHEN, CDR2 SYDVKM.

The chain combines TRBV18 with TRBJ1-2; 8 bases fit TRBD1. The length of the CDR3 is 15 residues. Germline trimming cut 2 bases from V and 1 base from J; bases unmatched to any gene: 3. The V gene's germline CDR1 is KGHSH and CDR2 LQKENI. DNA for the CDR3: TGTGCCAGCTCACCAGACAGGGGCCGTAACTATGGCTACACCTTC. The encoded protein is CASSPDRGRNYGYTF.

V gene TRBV6-4 combines with J gene TRBJ2-5, with D perhaps TRBD1 (5 bases). V was trimmed by 6 bases and J by 5 bases, leaving 13 bases between them. The CDR3 runs to 13 residues. Germline V gene lookup returns CDR1 MRHNA and CDR2 SNTAGT. DNA of the CDR3: TGTGCCAGCAGGATACAGGAGAGGGAGACCCAGTACTTC. Protein: CASRIQERETQYF.

The rearrangement joins TRBV2 to TRBJ1-5, with 9 bases matching TRBD1. CDR1 is SNHLY, CDR2 FYNNEI, per germline. V lost 6 bases, J lost 6 bases, and 6 bases stayed unmatched. The CDR3 contains 14 residues. CDR3 sequence (DNA): TGTGCCAGCAGGGAACAGGGGGCCGGTCAGCCCCAGCATTTT. Residues: CASREQGAGQPQHF.

The gene calls are TRBV29-1 and TRBJ1-1; tentative D call: TRBD1 (6 bases). CDR1 and CDR2 (germline): SQVTM, ANQGSEA. The V and J ends lost 8 bases and 4 bases respectively, with 14 bases between them. CDR3 length: 12 residues. The CDR3 sequence is CSSGGRGTEAFF. CDR3 bases: TGCAGCTCGGGGGGCAGGGGCACTGAAGCTTTCTTT.

To note about this clone: Its ends do not fully match the called genes, so a read error is possible. Other DNA sequences in this sample translate to the same CDR3. The rearrangement uses TRBV28 and TRBJ1-2; 8 positions agree with TRBD1. The length of the CDR3 is 14 residues. In germline, CDR1 is MDHEN, CDR2 SYDVKM. The CDR3 bases are TGCGCCAGCAGTTTGACAGGGGATCCCTATGGCTACACCTTC. Translation: CASSLTGDPYGYTF.

The gene calls are TRBV7-2 and TRBJ1-2; the match to TRBD1 covers 7 bases. The germline V gene encodes CDR1 SGHTA and CDR2 FQGNSA. V was clipped by 5 bases and J by 3 bases; unmatched bases: 9. CDR3 length: 15 amino acids. The CDR3 here is CASSPPTGIDYGYTF. CDR3 nucleotide sequence: TGTGCCAGCAGCCCTCCGACAGGGATAGACTATGGCTACACCTTC.

This chain joins TRBV6-1 and TRBJ2-1; a weak D match, TRBD1 (6 bases). The germline V gene encodes CDR1 MNHNS and CDR2 SASEGT. The CDR3 totals 13 residues. Trimming took 4 bases from V and 8 from J, leaving 12 bases between them. The DNA of the CDR3 is TGTGCCAGCAGTGTAGACAGGAGAGATGAGCAGTTCTTC. Its protein is CASSVDRRDEQFF.

The DNA of the CDR3 is TGTGCCAGCAGTGATAGGGGCGCCTCTGGGGCCAACGTCCTGACTTTC. Its protein is CASSDRGASGANVLTF. The rearrangement joins TRBV27 to TRBJ2-6; D possibly corresponds to TRBD1 (5 bases). V was shortened by 5 bases and J by 0 bases, with 11 bases between the two germline ends. Germline lookup yields CDR1 MNHEY and CDR2 SMNVEV (reference sequence). The CDR3 runs 16 residues.

This chain uses TRBV18 with TRBJ2-3; TRBD1 matches at 8 bases. Looked up from germline, CDR1 is KGHSH and CDR2 is LQKENI. The CDR3 contains 14 residues. Trimming removed 6 bases from V and 6 bases from J; junction bases left unmatched: 8. The CDR3 is CASSTLQGVDTQYF. CDR3 bases: TGTGCCAGCTCTACCCTACAGGGGGTGGATACGCAGTATTTT.

V usage is TRBV19 and J usage is TRBJ1-1; the D gene is possibly TRBD1 (5 bases). CDR3 length equals 17 residues. CDR1 and CDR2 from the germline V gene are LNHDA and SQIVND (reference sequence). The germline V and J ends were trimmed by 7 bases and 0 bases, with 21 bases remaining between them. The CDR3 DNA follows: TGTGCCAGTACCACGGACGGGGGGAAGTTGATGAACACTGAAGCTTTCTTT. Translating it yields CASTTDGGKLMNTEAFF.

The chain carries TRBV11-2 and TRBJ1-2; D remains unclear. V was cut by 1 base and J by 4 bases, with 10 bases left in between. Germline-derived CDR1 and CDR2 are SGHAT and FQNNGV. This CDR3 is built from 14 residues. CDR3 protein: CASSLVGQAYGYTF. In DNA form, the CDR3 reads TGTGCCAGCAGCTTAGTTGGGCAGGCCTATGGCTACACCTTC.

V gene TRBV28 combines with J gene TRBJ2-1; 12 bases map to TRBD1. Trimming at V came to 3 bases and at J to 6 bases, leaving 9 bases not matched to a gene. CDR1 is MDHEN, CDR2 SYDVKM, per germline. The CDR3 runs to 17 residues. DNA for the CDR3: TGTGCCAGCAGTTTCCCCCGCGGGACAGGGGGCTCCAATGAGCAGTTCTTC. Encoded protein: CASSFPRGTGGSNEQFF.

The chain carries TRBV15 and TRBJ2-2; no clear D. V was pared by 0 bases and J by 4 bases, with 6 bases between. The CDR3 sequence is 14 residues long. Per germline, CDR1 LNHNV and CDR2 YYDKDF (reference sequence). The CDR3 DNA is TGTGCCACCAGCAGAGATCGTCTCACCGGGGAGCTGTTTTTT. Translating gives CATSRDRLTGELFF.

This chain connects TRBV18 to TRBJ2-5, with 13 bases lining up with TRBD2. Germline CDR1 and CDR2: KGHSH and LQKENI. V was clipped by 4 bases and J by 3 bases; unmatched bases: 5. This CDR3 contains 16 residues. CDR3 bases: TGTGCCAGCTCACGCACCGGACTAGCGGGGGAAGAGACCCAGTACTTC. It codes for CASSRTGLAGEETQYF. The full variable domain, in which reference TRBV18 and TRBJ2-5 provide the parts outside the CDR3, is NAGVMQNPRHLVRRRGQEARLRCSPMKGHSHVYWYRQLPEEGLKFMVYLQKENIIDESGMPKERFSAEFPKEGPSILRIQQVVRGDSAAYFCASSRTGLAGEETQYFGPGTRLLVL.

The chain carries TRBV19 and TRBJ2-1; 7 bases line up with TRBD2. CDR3 length: 13 residues. V shed 3 bases, J shed 8 bases, and the junction held 4 bases outside the gene matches. Per germline, CDR1 LNHDA and CDR2 SQIVND (reference sequence). DNA of the CDR3: TGTGCCAGTAGTATCGGGGGGTGGTATGAGCAGTTCTTC. It specifies CASSIGGWYEQFF.

The chain recombines TRBV29-1 with TRBJ1-2; D is unresolved. CDR1 is SQVTM and CDR2 is ANQGSEA in the germline V gene. V lost 6 bases, J lost 9 bases, and 20 bases lay in between. CDR3 length equals 13 residues. CDR3 nucleotide sequence: TGCAGCGTCGGCGCGACATCCGGGAATCGCTACACCTTC. This codes for CSVGATSGNRYTF.

The rearrangement links TRBV5-1 to TRBJ2-5; 7 bases fit TRBD2. The J segment lost 0 bases and the V segment lost 2 bases, leaving 4 bases of the junction unmatched. Germline CDR1 and CDR2: SGHRS and YFSETQ. The CDR3 contains 15 residues. This CDR3 reads CASSFSGVYQETQYF. Here the CDR3 DNA reads TGCGCCAGCAGCTTCAGCGGGGTGTACCAAGAGACCCAGTACTTC.

The rearrangement uses TRBV7-6 and TRBJ2-1, with D unresolved. Deletions cut 4 bases from V and 8 bases from J, with 21 bases between. The germline gives CDR1 SGHVS, CDR2 FNYEAQ. CDR3 size: 16 residues. CDR3 region: CASSSPGPKLTYEQFF. The DNA of the CDR3 is TGTGCCAGCAGCTCCCCAGGCCCGAAACTCACCTATGAGCAGTTCTTC.